This T cell receptor (beta chain) was sequenced during a study of cytomegalovirus exposure and HLA in healthy donors. Study results and limitations: Researchers reported that three CMV-associated chains were confirmed in vitro as CMV antigen-specific. Some public TCRs appeared in many individuals, while most sequences were rare.

Concerning this clone: As yet, its antigen is unknown.

Profiling relied on immunoSEQ multiplex PCR, and the TCRdb table lists in-frame clones only, not all of them. The table includes 250,000 to 400,000 clones, roughly 90% detected once. The CDR3 loop spans 13 amino acids. J lost 6 bases, V lost 6 bases, and 6 bases had no gene match. Germline-derived CDR1 and CDR2 are KGHSH and LQKENI. The receptor comes from a man between 25 and 39 years old in good health and CMV-seronegative. Sequences were obtained from PBMCs. The V gene is TRBV18, the J gene TRBJ2-7; 9 nucleotides align to TRBD1. CDR3 coding DNA: TGTGCCAGCTCGGGGGACAGGGCGGCCGAGCAGTACTTC. Translated: CASSGDRAAEQYF.